The 30 T cell receptor beta chains in this list originate from one sample, sequenced in a study of CD8+CD57+ T cells in acquired aplastic anemia. All patients picked for sequencing had shown, by flow cytometry, an expansion of CD8+CD57+ cells. TCR beta VDJ and CDR3 profiles were obtained from a genomic DNA template. TCRdb called the reads again in MiXCR, with one record for every CDR3 protein. The sample yields 100,000 to 150,000 distinct CDR3 sequences, approximately 36% seen once. What was sequenced was sorted CD4+, CD8+, or CD8+CD57+ T cells (not recorded which) from PBMCs. Receptor source: a human donor with aplastic anemia.

This rearrangement joins TRBV7-2 to TRBJ2-5; TRBD1 aligns across 7 bases. The CDR3 totals 13 residues. The V gene's germline CDR1 is SGHTA and CDR2 FQGNSA. The V gene end was trimmed by 6 bases and the J gene end by 5 bases; junction bases not matched to a gene: 6. As DNA, the CDR3 is TGTGCCAGCAGGAGCAGGGGGACGGAGACCCAGTACTTC. Translating gives CASRSRGTETQYF.

There are many counts of this clonotype. The chain joins TRBV3-1 to TRBJ1-5; D is possibly TRBD1 (6 bases). This CDR3 is built from 14 residues. The ends were cut back, 4 bases at V and 3 bases at J, with 10 bases in the middle. Germline V gives CDR1 LGHDT, CDR2 YNNKEL (reference sequence). CDR3 in amino acids: CASSLGQLNQPQHF. CDR3 in DNA: TGTGCCAGCAGCCTCGGACAGCTCAATCAGCCCCAGCATTTT.

The chain combines TRBV7-2 with TRBJ2-5, with 11 positions matching TRBD2. CDR3 length equals 14 residues. Germline V gene data show CDR1 as SGHTA and CDR2 as FQGNSA. Trimming removed 5 bases from V and 4 bases from J; junction bases left unmatched: 3. CDR3 in DNA: TGTGCCAGCAGCCCTGGACTAGCGGGAGAGACCCAGTACTTC. This gives the protein CASSPGLAGETQYF.

The chain employs TRBV6-1 and TRBJ2-7; weak D call: TRBD1 (5 bases). V was clipped by 11 bases and J by 0 bases, with 14 bases between them. This CDR3 comprises 13 residues. CDR1 MNHNS and CDR2 SASEGT come from the germline V gene. The CDR3 here is CAVRTRSSYEQYF. In nucleotides, the CDR3 is TGTGCCGTAAGGACACGGAGCTCCTACGAGCAGTACTTC.

Note on this clonotype: This sequence may be a read error, since a much larger clone differs from it by one base. Here the CDR3 reads CASSPRVGETEAFF. For the CDR3, the DNA is TGTGCCAGCAGCCCGCGCGTCGGGGAGACTGAAGCTTTCTTT. The rearrangement joins TRBV11-2 to TRBJ1-1; D is undetermined. Germline V gives CDR1 SGHAT, CDR2 FQNNGV. This CDR3 spans 14 amino acids. With 5 bases removed from V and 5 bases from J, the gap between germline ends came to 15 bases.

A remark on this clonotype: It may be a read error: a sequence one base away is much more abundant. This chain links TRBV4-1 with TRBJ1-2; 8 bases line up with TRBD1. CDR1 MGHRA and CDR2 YSYEKL come from the germline V gene. This CDR3 is built from 15 residues. The J segment lost 6 bases and the V segment lost 4 bases, leaving 10 bases of the junction unmatched. The CDR3 is CASSLQSRGRDGYTF. DNA for the CDR3: TGCGCCAGCAGCCTTCAAAGCAGGGGGCGCGATGGCTACACCTTC.

On this clonotype: Possible read error: a much larger clone is one base away. V usage is TRBV5-1 and J usage is TRBJ2-5; TRBD2 agrees at 7 bases. Looked up from germline, CDR1 is SGHRS and CDR2 is YFSETQ. V shed 6 bases and J 10 bases; nucleotides not matched to a gene: 21. This CDR3 region has 16 residues. CDR3 sequence: CASKRVAGLPEGIQYF. CDR3 bases: TGCGCCAGCAAACGGGTAGCGGGCCTACCCGAAGGGATCCAGTACTTC.

J is TRBJ1-5 and V is TRBV19; 10 nucleotides match TRBD1. The CDR3 is made up of 13 amino acids. Germline CDR1 and CDR2: LNHDA and SQIVND (reference sequence). The junction had 3 bases not matched to a gene; V was cut back by 8 bases and J by 5 bases. The chain's CDR3 is CASRDRGHQPQHF. The CDR3, as DNA: TGTGCCAGTCGGGACAGGGGACATCAGCCCCAGCATTTT.

This clonotype was seen ten or more times. CDR3 bases: TGTGCCAGCAGCGTAGCTACTAACAGGGGCTCTGGAAACACCATATATTTT. Residues: CASSVATNRGSGNTIYF. The V and J genes are TRBV9 and TRBJ1-3; TRBD1 agrees at 7 bases. Per germline, CDR1 SGDLS and CDR2 YYNGEE. After removal of 0 bases from V and 0 bases from J, the junction contained 6 bases not matched to a gene. The CDR3 runs to 17 residues.

The rearrangement links TRBV10-3 to TRBJ2-7, with D possibly matching TRBD1 (5 bases). V dropped 2 bases and J dropped 0 bases, with 11 bases sitting between them. This CDR3 is 15 amino acids long. Germline CDR1 reads ENHRY; CDR2 reads SYGVKD. The CDR3 spells CAISERGSSSYEQYF. The CDR3 nucleotides are TGTGCCATCAGTGAGAGGGGTTCTAGCTCCTACGAGCAGTACTTC.

The chain links TRBV6-1 to TRBJ2-3, with D perhaps matching TRBD1 (6 bases). CDR3 size: 12 residues. Germline V gives CDR1 MNHNS, CDR2 SASEGT. Trimming removed 8 bases at V and 1 base at J, with 7 bases between. The CDR3 here is CASEGGTDTQYF. CDR3 sequence (DNA): TGTGCCAGCGAGGGGGGCACAGATACGCAGTATTTT.

The chain is built from TRBV20-1 and TRBJ2-5; 7 bases align to TRBD2. V was clipped by 3 bases and J by 2 bases; unmatched bases: 3. Germline CDR1 DFQATT, CDR2 SNEGSKA (reference sequence). This CDR3 spans 13 amino acids. The CDR3 reads CSASWGGQETQYF. The CDR3 DNA follows: TGCAGTGCTAGTTGGGGGGGGCAAGAGACCCAGTACTTC.

Ten or more counts support this clonotype. The rearrangement uses TRBV11-3 and TRBJ2-1, with 9 bases identical to TRBD1. Trimming removed 0 bases from V and 7 bases from J; junction bases left unmatched: 4. Germline-derived CDR1 and CDR2 are SGHNT and YENEEA. The CDR3 spans 15 residues. CDR3 region: CASSLDSDRGNEQFF. The CDR3 DNA follows: TGTGCCAGCAGCTTAGATTCGGACAGGGGTAATGAGCAGTTCTTC.

This clonotype occurred many times. This chain uses TRBV9 with TRBJ1-4; tentatively, D is TRBD1 (5 bases). Germline V lookup: CDR1 SGDLS, CDR2 YYNGEE. With 2 bases removed from V and 8 bases from J, the gap between germline ends came to 22 bases. There are 17 residues in the CDR3. This CDR3 is CASSVNYGGDGKEKLFF. Here the CDR3 DNA reads TGTGCCAGCAGCGTCAATTATGGGGGGGACGGAAAAGAAAAACTGTTTTTT.

With respect to this clonotype: The junction departs from germline at one end; a sequencing error may be responsible. This rearrangement joins TRBV4-3 to TRBJ2-7; no firm D call. Germline lookup yields CDR1 LGHNA and CDR2 YSLEER. The CDR3 runs 14 residues. The CDR3 DNA reads TGCGCGAGCAACGGGCCCGAATTTTCCTACGAGCAGTACTTC. Encoded protein: CASNGPEFSYEQYF.

Concerning this clonotype: Since no conserved phenylalanine or tryptophan closes the CDR3, a read error is the likely cause. The chain is built from TRBV5-1 and TRBJ2-5; 7 nucleotides align to TRBD2. J was trimmed by 2 bases and V by 0 bases; bases with no gene match: 10. The germline gives CDR1 SGHRS, CDR2 YFSETQ. The CDR3 runs to 17 residues. The CDR3 is CASSLEGRGTPQETQYL. CDR3 in DNA: TGCGCCAGCAGCTTGGAAGGGCGGGGGACGCCACAAGAGACCCAGTACCTC.

This chain joins TRBV10-3 and TRBJ1-2, with D possibly being TRBD1 (5 bases). The CDR3 extends over 15 amino acids. CDR1 is ENHRY, CDR2 SYGVKD, per germline. V was shortened by 2 bases and J by 9 bases, with 19 bases between the two germline ends. The CDR3 DNA is TGTGCCATCAGTGAGACCGGGGGACTATCGAAGAGCTACACCTTC. It translates to CAISETGGLSKSYTF.

The chain uses TRBV7-8 and TRBJ2-7; D remains ambiguous. Germline V gives CDR1 SGHVS, CDR2 FQNEAQ. The V end was cut by 5 bases, the J end by 6 bases, with 17 bases between. This CDR3 region has 14 residues. In DNA, the CDR3 is TGTGCCAGCAGCCCCGAACGGGCCCCCTGCGAGCAGTACTTC. Translation: CASSPERAPCEQYF. Together with reference TRBV7-8 and TRBJ2-7, the CDR3 gives the full variable domain: GAGVSQSPRYKVAKRGQDVALRCDPISGHVSLFWYQQALGQGPEFLTYFQNEAQLDKSGLPSDRFFAERPEGSVSTLKIQRTQQEDSAVYLCASSPERAPCEQYFGPGTRLTVT.

The sample holds one count of this clonotype. V and J are TRBV10-3 and TRBJ1-5; weak D call: TRBD1 (5 bases). The germline V and J ends were trimmed by 2 bases and 7 bases, with 12 bases remaining between them. The CDR3 extends over 14 amino acids. Germline V gives CDR1 ENHRY, CDR2 SYGVKD. The CDR3 nucleotides are TGTGCCATCAGTGAGGGACGGACAAGCCAGCCCCAGCATTTT. This codes for CAISEGRTSQPQHF.

The chain combines TRBV12-5 with TRBJ1-5; TRBD1 is a possible D gene (6 bases). This CDR3 has 16 amino acids. The V and J ends lost 7 bases and 6 bases respectively, with 22 bases between them. Per the germline V gene, CDR1 is LGHNT and CDR2 is FRNRAP. CDR3: CASVLSHRVLGQPQHF. The CDR3 DNA follows: TGTGCTAGTGTTCTCTCGCACAGGGTTCTAGGTCAGCCCCAGCATTTT.

The rearrangement links TRBV5-4 to TRBJ2-3; D call uncertain. CDR3 length: 16 amino acids. The ends were cut back, 0 bases at V and 4 bases at J, with 15 bases in the middle. Germline CDR1 is SGHNT and CDR2 is YYREEE (reference sequence). CDR3 sequence (DNA): TGTGCCAGCAGCTTGGGAGGACCCTCGGGCGCAGATACGCAGTATTTT. Residues: CASSLGGPSGADTQYF.

Turning to this clonotype: A read error is possible here, since a much larger clone lies one base away. The V call is TRBV5-5, the J call TRBJ2-6, with D maybe TRBD1 (5 bases). Germline CDR1 reads SGHKS; CDR2 reads YYEKEE (reference sequence). The CDR3 is 15 amino acids. CDR3 amino acids: CASSLYSSGANVPTF. As DNA, the CDR3 is TGTGCCAGCAGCTTGTACAGCTCTGGGGCCAACGTCCCGACTTTC.

This clonotype occurred many times. V and J are TRBV20-1 and TRBJ1-2; D ambiguous. The V gene's germline CDR1 is DFQATT and CDR2 SNEGSKA (reference sequence). Trimming stripped 5 bases from V and 4 bases from J, with 17 bases between. This CDR3 is 14 amino acids long. The CDR3 reads CSADSPTEGYGYTF. CDR3 nucleotides: TGCAGTGCTGATAGTCCCACGGAGGGCTATGGCTACACCTTC.

This clonotype has only a few counts. The chain uses TRBV27 and TRBJ2-5; TRBD2 might be the D (6 bases). CDR1 is MNHEY and CDR2 is SMNVEV in the germline V gene (reference sequence). CDR3 size: 14 residues. V lost 5 bases and J lost 5, with 15 bases in between. The CDR3 protein is CASSHSSDRETQYF. The CDR3 DNA follows: TGTGCCAGCAGTCACTCTAGCGACCGGGAGACCCAGTACTTC.

The genes are TRBV10-3 and TRBJ1-2; possibly TRBD1 for D (6 bases). V gave up 5 bases and J gave up 4 bases, with 14 bases separating them. The CDR3 extends over 14 amino acids. Looked up from germline, CDR1 is ENHRY and CDR2 is SYGVKD. The CDR3 nucleotides are TGTGCCATCAGTAAATACAGGGTGGGCTATGGCTACACCTTC. Translated, it gives CAISKYRVGYGYTF.

About this clonotype: This may come from a read error, since a much larger clone is one base off. This chain uses TRBV4-2 with TRBJ2-3, with D possibly TRBD2 on 5 matching bases. V was pared by 5 bases and J by 0 bases, with 15 bases between. The CDR3 consists of 16 residues. CDR1 and CDR2 (germline): LGHNA, YNFKEQ. CDR3: CASSTGREGSTDTQYF. The CDR3 DNA reads TGTGCCAGCAGCACTGGCCGCGAGGGCAGCACAGATACGCAGTATTTT.

A word on this clonotype: The DNA is left out, because the CDR3 cannot be placed on it with certainty; the CDR3 is given as TCRdb lists it. The chain combines TRBV10-3 with TRBJ2-7; TRBD1, the table's D call, was not compared with the DNA. CDR1 is ENHRY, CDR2 SYGVKD, per germline. Ends included, the CDR3 has 14 residues. This chain's CDR3 is CAISVAGGASERYF.

The V and J genes are TRBV4-3 and TRBJ1-2; D gene unclear. The CDR3 totals 12 residues. Germline V gives CDR1 LGHNA, CDR2 YSLEER. Trimming shortened V by 1 base and J by 8 bases, and 8 bases separated the two germline ends. The CDR3 DNA sequence: TGCGCCAGCAGCCAAGCGACGGGAGGCTACACCTTC. Protein sequence: CASSQATGGYTF.

The chain joins TRBV19 to TRBJ1-5; 9 bases align to TRBD1. CDR1 is LNHDA and CDR2 is SQIVND in the germline V gene (reference sequence). V was pared by 3 bases and J by 6 bases, with 6 bases of the junction left unmatched. The CDR3 covers 15 residues. CDR3 loop: CASSISGQGLQPQHF. The CDR3 DNA reads TGTGCCAGTAGTATTTCGGGACAGGGACTTCAGCCCCAGCATTTT.

This chain links TRBV2 with TRBJ1-2, with 8 bases matching TRBD1. Germline CDR1 is SNHLY and CDR2 is FYNNEI. This CDR3 contains 13 residues. Trimming at V came to 10 bases and at J to 8 bases, leaving 12 bases not matched to a gene. The CDR3 DNA follows: TGTGCCACATTCGTCCAGGGGGCTCGAGGCTACACCTTC. It codes for CATFVQGARGYTF.